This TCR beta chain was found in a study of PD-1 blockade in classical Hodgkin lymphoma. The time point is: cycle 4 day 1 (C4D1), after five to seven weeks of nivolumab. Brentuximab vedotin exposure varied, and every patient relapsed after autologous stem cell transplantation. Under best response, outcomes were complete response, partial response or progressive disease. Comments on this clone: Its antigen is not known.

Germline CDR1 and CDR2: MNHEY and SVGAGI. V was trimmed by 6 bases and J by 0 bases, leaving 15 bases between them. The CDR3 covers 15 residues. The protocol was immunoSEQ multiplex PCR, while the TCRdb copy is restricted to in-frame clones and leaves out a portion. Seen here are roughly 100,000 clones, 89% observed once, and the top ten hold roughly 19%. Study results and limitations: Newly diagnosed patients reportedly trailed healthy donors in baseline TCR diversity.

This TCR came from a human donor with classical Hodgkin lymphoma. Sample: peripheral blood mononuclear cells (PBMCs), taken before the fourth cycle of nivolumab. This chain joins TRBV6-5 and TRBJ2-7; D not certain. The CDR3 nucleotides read TGTGCCAGCAGACACCGTTCCCTGAGCTCCTACGAGCAGTACTTC. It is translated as CASRHRSLSSYEQYF.